The source of this T cell receptor (beta chain) is a study of cytomegalovirus exposure and HLA in healthy donors. The CDR3 is 14 residues long. J was trimmed by 7 bases and V by 5 bases; bases with no gene match: 8. Germline V lookup: CDR1 LNHDA, CDR2 SQIVND (reference sequence). Use of 60 Vbeta and 13 Jbeta primers characterized the PCR. This table comes from immunoSEQ multiplex PCR, and its TCRdb copy is limited to in-frame clones, with some not included. The sample gives about 210,000 clones, roughly four fifths of which show up once; approximately 10% is in the top ten. Sequencing was done on a sample of PBMCs. This clonotype was sampled from a woman in her forties or fifties in good health and CMV-seropositive. The V gene is TRBV19, the J gene TRBJ1-5; 7 nucleotides match TRBD1. CDR3 DNA sequence: TGTGCCAGTAGTCCCGACAGGGCGAACCAGCCCCAGCATTTT. Translating it yields CASSPDRANQPQHF. The variable domain in full, completed from reference TRBV19 and TRBJ1-5, reads DGGITQSPKYLFRKEGQNVTLSCEQNLNHDAMYWYRQDPGQGLRLIYYSQIVNDFQKGDIAEGYSVSREKKESFPLTVTSAQKNPTAFYLCASSPDRANQPQHFGDGTRLSIL.